This T cell receptor beta chain was observed in a study of T cell clonality in common variable immunodeficiency. Points from the study as a whole: CVID subjects shared fewer TCRbeta clones than healthy controls did.

Germline assignment: CDR1 SGHVS and CDR2 FQNEAQ. The CDR3 length is 17 residues. V gave up 2 bases and J gave up 5 bases, with 18 bases separating them. This clone was counted ten times or more. Antigen unknown. Read coverage stops 3 residues before the CDR3 terminus; the germline J gene supplies the remainder. TCRdb keeps only in-frame clones here, not all; method: immunoSEQ multiplex PCR. This table holds 50,000 to 70,000 clones with no singletons; the top ten claim around 0.82%. Sample: peripheral blood mononuclear cells. This receptor was taken from a person aged 18-69 years in good health. V usage is TRBV7-8 and J usage is TRBJ2-2; D gene ambiguous. CDR3 DNA, as far as it was read: TGTGCCAGCAGCTTACACCCCTCGGGTCCCCAGACCGGGGAG. Amino acid sequence: CASSLHPSGPQTGE. The CDR3, in full, reads CASSLHPSGPQTGELFF.